Each of the 32 T cell receptor beta chains below was sequenced from the same sample in a study of T cell responses to AZD1222 COVID-19 vaccine. Method: immunoSEQ multiplex PCR; TCRdb's copy keeps in-frame clones and lacks some. The sample records around 99,000 clones, around 93% being singletons. This specimen consisted of peripheral blood, obtained on day 0 of AZD1222 vaccination. The source of these receptors is an adult in good health.

V gene TRBV7-9 combines with J gene TRBJ2-7; 9 nucleotides match TRBD1. Trimming took 3 bases from V and 1 from J; bases not matched to a gene: 13. Germline values: CDR1 SEHNR, CDR2 FQNEAQ (reference sequence). The length of the CDR3 is 18 residues. In DNA, the CDR3 is TGTGCCAGCAGCTTGGGTTTGTCCGGGACAGGGATATCCTACGAGCAGTACTTC. It translates to CASSLGLSGTGISYEQYF.

The chain couples TRBV12-5 to TRBJ2-1; 8 positions agree with TRBD1. The CDR3 contains 14 residues. The trim removed 6 bases at V and 9 bases at J, leaving 10 bases unmatched. Per germline, CDR1 LGHNT and CDR2 FRNRAP. The CDR3 coding sequence is TGTGCTAGTGGAACGGGGCAGGGGGCGGGTGAGCAGTTCTTC. Amino acid sequence: CASGTGQGAGEQFF.

In this sample, this clone turned up once. This rearrangement joins TRBV20-1 to TRBJ1-4; D is unresolved. The CDR3 covers 11 residues. The V end was cut by 5 bases, the J end by 8 bases, with 9 bases between. CDR1 is DFQATT, CDR2 SNEGSKA, per germline (reference sequence). The CDR3 loop is CSAHDGEKLFF. The CDR3 DNA sequence: TGCAGTGCTCATGACGGAGAAAAACTGTTTTTT.

V and J are TRBV12-3 or TRBV12-4 and TRBJ1-3, with 10 positions matching TRBD1. The CDR3 is 13 amino acids. V lost 8 bases and J lost 7; bases outside the gene matches: 5. The CDR3 here is CASGTGVENTIYF. The CDR3 nucleotides are TGTGCCAGCGGGACAGGGGTTGAGAACACCATATATTTT.

The chain recombines TRBV10-1 with TRBJ2-7, with D possibly being TRBD2 (7 bases). V was trimmed by 8 bases and J by 6 bases, leaving 14 bases between them. CDR1 and CDR2 (germline): WNHNN, SYGVQD (reference sequence). The CDR3 sequence is 12 residues long. The CDR3 spells CASGRARGEQYF. In DNA, the CDR3 is TGCGCCAGCGGGAGGGCCAGGGGCGAGCAGTACTTC.

The J gene is TRBJ1-3, the V gene TRBV9; unclear D gene. The CDR3 is made up of 15 amino acids. Per the germline V gene, CDR1 is SGDLS and CDR2 is YYNGEE. V shed 1 base and J shed 1 base, with 9 bases lying between them. For the CDR3, the DNA is TGTGCCAGCAGCGTATCCGGACTGTCTGGAAACACCATATATTTT. Translation: CASSVSGLSGNTIYF. Full variable domain (remainder filled in from reference TRBV9 and TRBJ1-3): DSGVTQTPKHLITATGQRVTLRCSPRSGDLSVYWYQQSLDQGLQFLIQYYNGEERAKGNILERFSAQQFPDLHSELNLSSLELGDSALYFCASSVSGLSGNTIYFGEGSWLTVV.

The J gene is TRBJ1-1, the V gene TRBV7-9, with D perhaps TRBD1 (5 bases). Trimming stripped 5 bases from V and 4 bases from J, with 14 bases between. The CDR3 runs to 14 residues. From germline, CDR1 is SEHNR and CDR2 FQNEAQ (reference sequence). The CDR3: CASSRRGGATEAFF. The DNA for the CDR3 is TGTGCCAGCAGCCGTAGGGGAGGTGCCACTGAAGCTTTCTTT. The full variable domain, its missing parts supplied by reference TRBV7-9 and TRBJ1-1, is DTGVSQNPRHKITKRGQNVTFRCDPISEHNRLYWYRQTLGQGPEFLTYFQNEAQLEKSRLLSDRFSAERPKGSFSTLEIQRTEQGDSAMYLCASSRRGGATEAFFGQGTRLTVV.

The chain joins TRBV5-5 to TRBJ1-1; no clear D gene. The CDR3 has 15 residues. Germline CDR1 and CDR2: SGHKS and YYEKEE (reference sequence). The V and J ends lost 0 bases and 1 base respectively, with 10 bases between them. This CDR3 reads CASSLGAGKNTEAFF. As DNA, the CDR3 is TGTGCCAGCAGCTTGGGGGCCGGCAAGAACACTGAAGCTTTCTTT.

The V gene is TRBV27, the J gene TRBJ1-6, with D perhaps TRBD1 (5 bases). CDR1 and CDR2 from the germline V gene are MNHEY and SMNVEV (reference sequence). Trimming pared 5 bases from V and 7 bases from J, leaving 9 bases between. CDR3 length: 13 residues. CDR3 protein: CASSPTGNSPLHF. As DNA, the CDR3 is TGTGCCAGCAGTCCTACAGGAAATTCACCCCTCCACTTT.

This chain uses TRBV5-4 with TRBJ1-6; D uncertain. The V gene's germline CDR1 is SGHNT and CDR2 YYREEE (reference sequence). This CDR3 spans 16 amino acids. The V and J ends lost 4 bases and 0 bases respectively, with 11 bases between them. This CDR3 is CASSRDGSSYNSPLHF. CDR3 sequence (DNA): TGTGCCAGCAGCCGCGACGGTAGCTCCTATAATTCACCCCTCCACTTT.

This clone was counted between two and nine times. V usage is TRBV3-1 (or the pseudogene TRBV3-2) and J usage is TRBJ2-1; the match to TRBD2 covers 8 bases. Germline loops: CDR1 LGHDT, CDR2 YNNKEL (reference sequence). The trim removed 1 base at V and 4 bases at J, leaving 6 bases unmatched. CDR3 length equals 16 residues. DNA of the CDR3: TGTGCCAGCAGCCAAGTTTCAGCGGGAGTGTACAATGAGCAGTTCTTC. Protein sequence: CASSQVSAGVYNEQFF.

Note on this clone: Compared with germline, one end of the junction differs, possibly owing to a read error. The chain joins TRBV19 to TRBJ2-2, with 9 bases aligning to TRBD2. Germline CDR1 LNHDA, CDR2 SQIVND (reference sequence). The CDR3 length is 15 residues. The CDR3 coding sequence is TGTGCCAGTAGGATAGCGGGAGAGGATGGCGGGGAGCTGTTTTTT. It yields the protein CASRIAGEDGGELFF. The complete variable domain, with remaining parts taken from reference TRBV19 and TRBJ2-2, reads DGGITQSPKYLFRKEGQNVTLSCEQNLNHDAMYWYRQDPGQGLRLIYYSQIVNDFQKGDIAEGYSVSREKKESFPLTVTSAQKNPTAFYLCASRIAGEDGGELFFGEGSRLTVL.

This sequence joins TRBV3-1 (or the pseudogene TRBV3-2) and TRBJ2-7; D is perhaps TRBD1 or TRBD2 (5 bases each). Trimming pared 3 bases from V and 3 bases from J, leaving 12 bases between. Germline assignment: CDR1 LGHDT and CDR2 YNNKEL (reference sequence). The CDR3 is 14 residues long. CDR3 sequence reads: CASSQYGTGYEQYF. The CDR3 DNA reads TGTGCCAGCAGCCAGTACGGGACGGGCTACGAGCAGTACTTC.

The sample holds one count of this clone. The chain recombines TRBV2 with TRBJ2-7; maybe TRBD2 (6 bases). Trimming shortened V by 6 bases and J by 0 bases, and 12 bases separated the two germline ends. Germline loops: CDR1 SNHLY, CDR2 FYNNEI. This CDR3 region has 14 residues. The CDR3 DNA follows: TGTGCCAGCAGGTGGGGCGGGGACTCCTACGAGCAGTACTTC. It is translated as CASRWGGDSYEQYF. Full variable domain (outside the CDR3, taken from reference TRBV2 and TRBJ2-7): EPEVTQTPSHQVTQMGQEVILRCVPISNHLYFYWYRQILGQKVEFLVSFYNNEISEKSEIFDDQFSVERPDGSNFTLKIRSTKLEDSAMYFCASRWGGDSYEQYFGPGTRLTVT.

This clone was picked up one time. V is TRBV6-1 and J is TRBJ1-5; TRBD1 might be the D (5 bases). This CDR3 has 15 amino acids. In germline, CDR1 is MNHNS, CDR2 SASEGT. Trimming stripped 2 bases from V and 7 bases from J, with 15 bases between. The CDR3 sequence: CASSEQGRGRQPQHF. CDR3 DNA: TGTGCCAGCAGTGAACAAGGACGGGGGAGGCAGCCCCAGCATTTT.

The genes are TRBV6-5 and TRBJ1-2; weak D call: TRBD1 (5 bases). Germline V gene data show CDR1 as MNHEY and CDR2 as SVGAGI. V dropped 2 bases and J dropped 8 bases, with 15 bases sitting between them. The CDR3 length is 14 residues. The DNA of the CDR3 is TGTGCCAGCAGTTACGAGGGGACGTCTCGGGGCTACACCTTC. Translation: CASSYEGTSRGYTF.

The V call is TRBV29-1, the J call TRBJ2-6; possibly TRBD2 for D (5 bases). CDR1 is SQVTM and CDR2 is ANQGSEA in the germline V gene. The CDR3 length is 14 residues. Trimming took off 7 bases at V and 0 bases at J, with 10 bases between the two ends. The CDR3 loop reads CSAASISGANVLTF. CDR3 DNA sequence: TGCAGCGCCGCTAGCATCTCTGGGGCCAACGTCCTGACTTTC.

V and J are TRBV4-2 and TRBJ2-3; tentatively, D is TRBD2 (8 bases). The CDR3 length is 18 residues. Germline V lookup: CDR1 LGHNA, CDR2 YNFKEQ. V gave up 0 bases and J gave up 3 bases, with 19 bases separating them. The CDR3 loop is CASSQDPGGLGGTDTQYF. The DNA for the CDR3 is TGTGCCAGCAGCCAAGACCCAGGGGGACTAGGGGGTACAGATACGCAGTATTTT.

The genes are TRBV28 and TRBJ1-4; unclear D gene. The germline V gene encodes CDR1 MDHEN and CDR2 SYDVKM. Trimming took off 5 bases at V and 2 bases at J, with 12 bases between the two ends. The length of the CDR3 is 15 residues. The CDR3 is CASSGSGVTNEKLFF. The CDR3 bases are TGTGCCAGCAGTGGCTCCGGGGTCACTAATGAAAAACTGTTTTTT.

The V call is TRBV25-1, the J call TRBJ1-1, with 9 nucleotides matching TRBD1. The germline gives CDR1 MGHDK, CDR2 SYGVNS. V was pared by 8 bases and J by 5 bases, with 15 bases of the junction left unmatched. This CDR3 has 16 amino acids. CDR3 coding DNA: TGTGCCAGCTCCCGAGGAGGGACAGGGTGGGGGACTGAAGCTTTCTTT. Residues: CASSRGGTGWGTEAFF.

The chain carries TRBV5-1 and TRBJ2-1; 8 nucleotides match TRBD2. Germline-derived CDR1 and CDR2 are SGHRS and YFSETQ. J gave up 7 bases and V 7 bases, and 16 bases lay outside the gene matches. The CDR3 loop spans 16 amino acids. The chain's CDR3 is CASLREGSGSYNEQFF. The CDR3 bases are TGCGCCAGCCTACGGGAGGGCAGCGGGAGTTATAATGAGCAGTTCTTC.

V usage is TRBV3-1 (or the pseudogene TRBV3-2) and J usage is TRBJ1-2, with D hard to call. CDR1 is LGHDT and CDR2 is YNNKEL in the germline V gene (reference sequence). V lost 0 bases, J lost 8 bases, and 7 bases lay in between. The CDR3 runs 12 residues. The CDR3 sequence: CASSQDSRGYTF. CDR3 DNA: TGTGCCAGCAGCCAAGATAGTCGGGGCTACACCTTC.

In this sample, this clone turned up once. The V call is TRBV6-2 or TRBV6-3, the J call TRBJ2-4, with 12 bases fitting TRBD2. The CDR3 is 22 amino acids. Trimming removed 6 bases from V and 0 bases from J; junction bases left unmatched: 21. Germline V gene data show CDR1 as MNHEY and CDR2 as SVGEGT. As DNA, the CDR3 is TGTGCCAGCAGCCAGGGGAGACTAGCGGGAGAGGGGGATACAGTAGCCAAAAACATTCAGTACTTC. Protein sequence: CASSQGRLAGEGDTVAKNIQYF.

The V call is TRBV5-6, the J call TRBJ2-7; perhaps D is TRBD1 or TRBD2 (5 bases each). V lost 0 bases to trimming and J lost 0 bases, with 13 bases between them. This CDR3 has 16 residues. Germline V gene lookup returns CDR1 SGHDT and CDR2 YYEEEE. In DNA, the CDR3 is TGTGCCAGCAGCTTGGGATGGGACGGTCACTCCTACGAGCAGTACTTC. Protein sequence: CASSLGWDGHSYEQYF. Looking up the rest from reference TRBV5-6 and TRBJ2-7 gives the full variable domain: DAGVTQSPTHLIKTRGQQVTLRCSPKSGHDTVSWYQQALGQGPQFIFQYYEEEERQRGNFPDRFSGHQFPNYSSELNVNALLLGDSALYLCASSLGWDGHSYEQYFGPGTRLTVT.

J is TRBJ2-1 and V is TRBV30, with 7 bases lining up with TRBD1. V was clipped by 1 base and J by 1 base; unmatched bases: 7. In germline, CDR1 is GTSNPN, CDR2 SVGIG (reference sequence). This CDR3 is built from 16 residues. The CDR3 bases are TGTGCCTGGAGTGCTAGGGGGCTAGGTTCCTACAATGAGCAGTTCTTC. Its protein product is CAWSARGLGSYNEQFF. The full variable domain, with the rest looked up from reference TRBV30 and TRBJ2-1, is SQTIHQWPATLVQPVGSPLSLECTVEGTSNPNLYWYRQAAGRGLQLLFYSVGIGQISSEVPQNLSASRPQDRQFILSSKKLLLSDSGFYLCAWSARGLGSYNEQFFGPGTRLTVL.

The count of this clone is one. This chain uses TRBV25-1 with TRBJ1-1; the match to TRBD1 covers 7 bases. Germline CDR1 and CDR2: MGHDK and SYGVNS. The CDR3 runs 13 residues. Germline trimming cut 8 bases from V and 1 base from J; bases unmatched to any gene: 4. The CDR3 nucleotides read TGTGCCAGCTTGGGACAGCCGAACACTGAAGCTTTCTTT. Amino acids: CASLGQPNTEAFF.

The rearrangement links TRBV6-5 to TRBJ2-2, with TRBD2 as a possible D gene (6 bases). The V gene's germline CDR1 is MNHEY and CDR2 SVGAGI. The CDR3 loop spans 14 amino acids. V dropped 8 bases and J dropped 6 bases, with 16 bases sitting between them. The CDR3 DNA reads as TGTGCCAGCGCGTGGGAGGCCCTCCCCGGGGAGCTGTTTTTT. This gives the protein CASAWEALPGELFF.

The rearrangement uses TRBV2 and TRBJ1-5; 8 nucleotides agree with TRBD1. The CDR3 length is 14 residues. The trim removed 5 bases at V and 5 bases at J, leaving 5 bases unmatched. Germline V CDR1 and CDR2: SNHLY, FYNNEI. The CDR3: CASSFQGADQPQHF. CDR3 bases: TGTGCCAGCAGTTTCCAGGGGGCGGATCAGCCCCAGCATTTT.

CDR3 sequence reads: CASSAAQGREKLFF. Here the CDR3 DNA reads TGCGCCAGCAGTGCGGCACAGGGTCGCGAAAAACTGTTTTTT. This rearrangement joins TRBV10-1 to TRBJ1-4; TRBD1 is a possible D gene (6 bases). CDR1 is WNHNN and CDR2 is SYGVQD in the germline V gene (reference sequence). Trimming removed 4 bases from V and 8 bases from J, with 14 bases in between. This CDR3 spans 14 amino acids.

The genes are TRBV6-1 and TRBJ1-5; unclear D gene. The CDR3 covers 14 residues. Trimming removed 3 bases at V and 9 bases at J, with 15 bases between. In germline, CDR1 is MNHNS, CDR2 SASEGT. The CDR3 reads CASSENSPDLPQHF. Here the CDR3 DNA reads TGTGCCAGCAGTGAGAACTCACCGGACTTGCCCCAGCATTTT.

The chain has TRBV30 and TRBJ2-1; 7 bases are shared with TRBD1. Per germline, CDR1 GTSNPN and CDR2 SVGIG (reference sequence). CDR3 length: 15 amino acids. Germline trimming cut 4 bases from V and 9 bases from J; bases unmatched to any gene: 15. In DNA form, the CDR3 reads TGTGCCTGGACCGGGGAGACAGGGTCGTGGAGTGAGCAGTTCTTC. It translates to CAWTGETGSWSEQFF.

The chain has TRBV30 and TRBJ2-7, with 9 bases that match TRBD1. V trimming: 5 bases; J trimming: 6 bases; junction bases outside the gene matches: 2. Germline CDR1 and CDR2: GTSNPN and SVGIG (reference sequence). The CDR3 covers 11 residues. Written as DNA, the CDR3 is TGTGCCTGGCGGACAGGGGCCGAGCAGTACTTC. This translates into CAWRTGAEQYF.